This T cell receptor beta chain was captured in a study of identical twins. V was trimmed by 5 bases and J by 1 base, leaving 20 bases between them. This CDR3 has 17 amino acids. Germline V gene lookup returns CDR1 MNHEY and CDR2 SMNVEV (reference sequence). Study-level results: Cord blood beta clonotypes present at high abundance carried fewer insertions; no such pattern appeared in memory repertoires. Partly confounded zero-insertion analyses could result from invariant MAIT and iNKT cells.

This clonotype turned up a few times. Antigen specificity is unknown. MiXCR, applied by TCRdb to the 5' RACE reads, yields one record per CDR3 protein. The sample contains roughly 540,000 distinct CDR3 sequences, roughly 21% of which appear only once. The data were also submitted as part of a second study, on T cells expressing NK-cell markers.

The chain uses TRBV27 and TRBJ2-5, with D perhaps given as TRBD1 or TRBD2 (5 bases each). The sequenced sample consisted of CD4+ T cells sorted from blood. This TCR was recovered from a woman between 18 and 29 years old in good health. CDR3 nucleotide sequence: TGTGCCAGCAGTAGCTTCTGGATCCGGGACGCCCAAGAGACCCAGTACTTC. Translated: CASSSFWIRDAQETQYF.